This entry lists 32 T cell receptor beta chains sequenced from one sample in a study of shared clonotypes between healthy human individuals (dated by TCRdb to about 2020). CD8 naive samples were obtained by positive selection for CCR7 among CD45RO-negative cells, yielding a CD45RA+CCR7+ population from which TemRA cells were excluded. Libraries were built with the immunoSEQ multiplex PCR assay. In its TCRdb copy, this immuneACCESS table keeps in-frame sequences only and misses some clones. Where compared with another copy, unresolved V genes explain less than half of these, and the others have no known cause. For this sample the table gives 1.5 million to 2.5 million clones, of which around 96% were detected only once. Clones ranked in the top ten supply less than 1.5% of the sample. Sequencing was done on a sample of naive CD8+ T cells sorted from blood. The cell subset or site label for this specimen denotes: CD45RA+CCR7+. All receptors come from a man between 18 and 29 years old in good health.

This clone was recorded once. The chain recombines TRBV7-9 with TRBJ2-2, with 10 positions matching TRBD1. V was clipped by 6 bases and J by 7 bases; unmatched bases: 14. CDR1 SEHNR and CDR2 FQNEAQ come from the germline V gene (reference sequence). This CDR3 contains 17 residues. CDR3 coding DNA: TGTGCCAGCAGTCAGACCGGGACAGGGGAATCTGTCGGGGAGCTGTTTTTT. It yields the protein CASSQTGTGESVGELFF.

This clone came up once. The rearrangement links TRBV29-1 to TRBJ2-3, with 11 nucleotides matching TRBD2. This CDR3 has 19 residues. Germline assignment: CDR1 SQVTM and CDR2 ANQGSEA. The trim removed 3 bases at V and 0 bases at J, leaving 14 bases unmatched. The CDR3 region is CSVDGLAGGERSSTDTQYF. DNA for the CDR3: TGCAGCGTTGATGGTCTAGCGGGAGGTGAAAGATCTAGCACAGATACGCAGTATTTT.

The V and J genes are TRBV6-5 and TRBJ2-1; possibly TRBD2 for D (6 bases). Trimming pared 0 bases from V and 5 bases from J, leaving 8 bases between. Germline lookup yields CDR1 MNHEY and CDR2 SVGAGI. The CDR3 loop spans 14 amino acids. CDR3 sequence (DNA): TGTGCCAGCAGTTACTCAACTAGCCACAATGAGCAGTTCTTC. Translated: CASSYSTSHNEQFF.

The rearrangement uses TRBV7-9 and TRBJ2-7; D may match TRBD1 or TRBD2 (5 bases each). This CDR3 contains 16 residues. Trimming pared 5 bases from V and 2 bases from J, leaving 19 bases between. Germline V gene sequence: CDR1 SEHNR, CDR2 FQNEAQ (reference sequence). The CDR3 loop reads CASSLKWGTETYEQYF. The CDR3 DNA is TGTGCCAGCAGCCTAAAGTGGGGGACCGAGACCTACGAGCAGTACTTC. The full variable domain, completed using reference TRBV7-9 and TRBJ2-7, is DTGVSQNPRHKITKRGQNVTFRCDPISEHNRLYWYRQTLGQGPEFLTYFQNEAQLEKSRLLSDRFSAERPKGSFSTLEIQRTEQGDSAMYLCASSLKWGTETYEQYFGPGTRLTVT.

The chain recombines TRBV27 with TRBJ2-3; D might be TRBD2 (6 bases). This CDR3 is 16 amino acids long. Looked up from germline, CDR1 is MNHEY and CDR2 is SMNVEV (reference sequence). Trimming left V 3 bases short and J 1 base short, with 14 bases between. The CDR3 DNA sequence: TGTGCCAGCAGTTTCGGGGCGGGAACGGGCACAGATACGCAGTATTTT. Residues: CASSFGAGTGTDTQYF.

The J gene is TRBJ1-5, the V gene TRBV23-1, with D maybe TRBD1 (5 bases). TRBV23-1 is sorted into the ORF group, with uncertain function. The V end lost 0 bases, the J end lost 5 bases, and 20 bases lay between the germline ends. This CDR3 has 18 amino acids. DNA of the CDR3: TGCGCCAGCAGTCAATCCTGCCGGTGGCAGGGAAAGGATCAGCCCCAGCATTTT. Its translation: CASSQSCRWQGKDQPQHF.

This chain uses TRBV5-4 with TRBJ2-5, with 10 bases matching TRBD2. With V trimmed by 0 bases and J by 5 bases, 10 bases remained unmatched. Looked up from germline, CDR1 is SGHNT and CDR2 is YYREEE (reference sequence). This CDR3 comprises 17 residues. CDR3 loop: CASSLGDLAGVRETQYF. CDR3 coding DNA: TGTGCCAGCAGCTTGGGAGATCTAGCGGGAGTTCGGGAGACCCAGTACTTC.

The chain carries TRBV30 and TRBJ2-1; D may be TRBD2 (6 bases). Trimming cost V 2 bases and J 8 bases, with 22 bases left between them. The CDR3 is 16 amino acids. The germline CDR1 and CDR2 sequences are GTSNPN and SVGIG (reference sequence). The DNA for the CDR3 is TGTGCCTGGAGTTTTGGGGGGTTTGGAGATGAGGATGAGCAGTTCTTC. This codes for CAWSFGGFGDEDEQFF.

A remark on this clone: The sample holds other DNA sequences that translate to the same CDR3. The chain couples TRBV4-1 to TRBJ1-1; D unclear. Germline values: CDR1 MGHRA, CDR2 YSYEKL. Trimming stripped 0 bases from V and 1 base from J, with 6 bases between. The length of the CDR3 is 14 residues. In nucleotides, the CDR3 is TGCGCCAGCAGCCAAGAGGTCGGGAACACTGAAGCTTTCTTT. It translates to CASSQEVGNTEAFF.

The gene calls are TRBV9 and TRBJ2-2; D is perhaps TRBD1 (6 bases). The length of the CDR3 is 14 residues. Germline V gene lookup returns CDR1 SGDLS and CDR2 YYNGEE. V was trimmed by 4 bases and J by 7 bases, leaving 14 bases between them. As DNA, the CDR3 is TGTGCCAGCAGCCCCGGGCAGGGGAACGGGGAGCTGTTTTTT. This codes for CASSPGQGNGELFF.

This chain joins TRBV29-1 and TRBJ1-2, with D maybe TRBD1 (5 bases). V was trimmed by 7 bases and J by 4 bases, leaving 7 bases between them. Germline loops: CDR1 SQVTM, CDR2 ANQGSEA. The CDR3 spans 10 residues. In DNA form, the CDR3 reads TGCAGCGATCAGGGCTATGGCTACACCTTC. Residues: CSDQGYGYTF.

The chain combines TRBV7-9 with TRBJ2-7, with a tentative D call TRBD1 (6 bases). Deletions cut 5 bases from V and 0 bases from J, with 14 bases between. The CDR3 spans 15 residues. Germline lookup yields CDR1 SEHNR and CDR2 FQNEAQ (reference sequence). In DNA, the CDR3 is TGTGCCAGCAGCCGTTCAGGGGTTCACTCCTACGAGCAGTACTTC. Encoded protein: CASSRSGVHSYEQYF.

The V call is TRBV2, the J call TRBJ2-1, with D perhaps assigned TRBD1 or TRBD2 (5 bases each). The CDR3 loop spans 16 amino acids. Trimming pared 6 bases from V and 7 bases from J, leaving 22 bases between. In germline, CDR1 is SNHLY, CDR2 FYNNEI. In nucleotides, the CDR3 is TGTGCCAGCAGAGGGGCCGGGACCCCCTCGGAGAATGAGCAGTTCTTC. This translates into CASRGAGTPSENEQFF. The variable domain in full, with the rest retrieved from reference TRBV2 and TRBJ2-1, is EPEVTQTPSHQVTQMGQEVILRCVPISNHLYFYWYRQILGQKVEFLVSFYNNEISEKSEIFDDQFSVERPDGSNFTLKIRSTKLEDSAMYFCASRGAGTPSENEQFFGPGTRLTVL.

For this clone: Other nucleotide sequences in the sample specify the same CDR3. The chain recombines TRBV4-3 with TRBJ2-5; D remains unclear. Trimming left V 0 bases short and J 2 bases short, with 7 bases between. The CDR3 covers 14 residues. Germline V gene sequence: CDR1 LGHNA, CDR2 YSLEER. The CDR3 region has the DNA TGCGCCAGCAGCCAAGACTTGGGGCAAGAGACCCAGTACTTC. It translates to CASSQDLGQETQYF.

This chain links TRBV19 with TRBJ1-1; D gene unclear. V dropped 9 bases and J dropped 4 bases, with 18 bases sitting between them. Germline-derived CDR1 and CDR2 are LNHDA and SQIVND (reference sequence). There are 14 residues in the CDR3. CDR3 sequence reads: CASLQPWGSTEAFF. DNA for the CDR3: TGTGCCAGCTTACAGCCTTGGGGTAGCACTGAAGCTTTCTTT.

The J gene is TRBJ2-4, the V gene TRBV4-3; 8 bases agree with TRBD1. Losses at the gene ends were 0 bases for V and 4 bases for J; bases not matched to a gene: 20. The CDR3 contains 21 residues. CDR1 is LGHNA and CDR2 is YSLEER in the germline V gene. CDR3 in amino acids: CASSQEAWILTGEEGKNIQYF. The CDR3 region has the DNA TGCGCCAGCAGCCAAGAAGCCTGGATCCTGACAGGGGAAGAGGGGAAAAACATTCAGTACTTC.

V gene TRBV12-5 combines with J gene TRBJ2-7; weak D call: TRBD2 (5 bases). The CDR3 contains 14 residues. The V end lost 6 bases, the J end lost 2 bases, and 14 bases lay between the germline ends. The V gene's germline CDR1 is LGHNT and CDR2 FRNRAP. The chain's CDR3 is CASGPTGKPYEQYF. For the CDR3, the DNA is TGTGCTAGTGGACCGACCGGGAAACCCTACGAGCAGTACTTC.

The genes are TRBV29-1 and TRBJ2-1; 11 nucleotides align to TRBD2. The trim removed 7 bases at V and 9 bases at J, leaving 17 bases unmatched. The CDR3 runs to 16 residues. Germline CDR1 reads SQVTM; CDR2 reads ANQGSEA. The CDR3, as DNA: TGCAGCGCCGCCCCCGGGACTAGCGGTTTTCGGAGTGAGCAGTTCTTC. Its translation: CSAAPGTSGFRSEQFF.

V gene TRBV6-1 combines with J gene TRBJ2-7, with D perhaps TRBD1 (6 bases). CDR1 is MNHNS, CDR2 SASEGT, per germline. The CDR3 totals 15 residues. The V end was cut by 11 bases, the J end by 7 bases, with 27 bases between. The CDR3 coding sequence is TGTGCCGGCCAAAGGGGACACGGAAAGATGTGGGAGCAGTACTTC. It is translated as CAGQRGHGKMWEQYF.

This clone was picked up a small number of times. The rearrangement links TRBV10-3 to TRBJ2-7; D gene uncertain. Germline V lookup: CDR1 ENHRY, CDR2 SYGVKD. Trimming left V 2 bases short and J 4 bases short, with 9 bases between. This CDR3 is 13 amino acids long. DNA for the CDR3: TGTGCCATCAGTGAGCGTCCCCGTTACGAGCAGTACTTC. Its translation: CAISERPRYEQYF.

The chain employs TRBV13 and TRBJ1-2, with D unclear. Trimming took 0 bases from V and 6 from J, leaving 17 bases between them. The CDR3 sequence is 16 residues long. In germline, CDR1 is PRHDT, CDR2 FYEKMQ (reference sequence). CDR3 sequence: CASSLGLREGLDGYTF. In nucleotides, the CDR3 is TGTGCCAGCAGCTTAGGCCTGCGGGAGGGTCTGGATGGCTACACCTTC.

The rearrangement uses TRBV30 and TRBJ1-3; D gene ambiguous. Trimming left V 2 bases short and J 8 bases short, with 16 bases between. The germline V gene encodes CDR1 GTSNPN and CDR2 SVGIG (reference sequence). The CDR3 has 14 amino acids. The CDR3 sequence: CAWSPTSVGDTIYF. CDR3 coding DNA: TGTGCCTGGAGTCCTACATCGGTCGGGGACACCATATATTTT. The full variable domain, completed using reference TRBV30 and TRBJ1-3, is SQTIHQWPATLVQPVGSPLSLECTVEGTSNPNLYWYRQAAGRGLQLLFYSVGIGQISSEVPQNLSASRPQDRQFILSSKKLLLSDSGFYLCAWSPTSVGDTIYFGEGSWLTVV.

The genes are TRBV7-8 and TRBJ1-5, with D uncertain. CDR3 length equals 16 residues. Germline values: CDR1 SGHVS, CDR2 FQNEAQ. Trimming took off 1 base at V and 0 bases at J, with 10 bases between the two ends. This CDR3 is CASSLGELGSNQPQHF. Here the CDR3 DNA reads TGTGCCAGCAGCTTAGGAGAGTTGGGTAGCAATCAGCCCCAGCATTTT.

The chain carries TRBV10-3 and TRBJ2-1; TRBD2 aligns across 11 bases. Unmatched junction bases numbered 8, after V lost 4 bases and J lost 3 bases. Germline V gene lookup returns CDR1 ENHRY and CDR2 SYGVKD. The CDR3 is made up of 17 amino acids. CDR3 region: CAISGTSGQLGYNEQFF. CDR3 sequence (DNA): TGTGCCATCAGTGGGACTAGCGGGCAGTTGGGCTACAATGAGCAGTTCTTC.

The gene calls are TRBV13 and TRBJ1-2; no firm D call. Trimming removed 0 bases from V and 3 bases from J, with 5 bases in between. Germline lookup yields CDR1 PRHDT and CDR2 FYEKMQ (reference sequence). CDR3 length: 13 residues. CDR3 DNA sequence: TGTGCCAGCAGCTTAGGCGGATACTATGGCTACACCTTC. Protein sequence: CASSLGGYYGYTF.

A note on this clone: Other DNA sequences in this specimen translate into the identical CDR3. CDR3: CASSIGGWTEAFF. In nucleotides, the CDR3 is TGTGCCAGTAGTATAGGCGGATGGACTGAAGCTTTCTTT. This rearrangement joins TRBV19 to TRBJ1-1, with D uncertain. V gave up 1 base and J gave up 5 bases, with 8 bases separating them. Germline loops: CDR1 LNHDA, CDR2 SQIVND (reference sequence). There are 13 residues in the CDR3.

This chain uses TRBV28 with TRBJ2-1; D not certain. Germline lookup yields CDR1 MDHEN and CDR2 SYDVKM. CDR3 length equals 15 residues. Trimming took 4 bases from V and 5 from J, leaving 15 bases between them. CDR3: CASSSLVGINNEQFF. The DNA of the CDR3 is TGTGCCAGCAGTTCCCTGGTAGGGATCAACAATGAGCAGTTCTTC.

V is TRBV2 and J is TRBJ1-5; TRBD1 matches 7 bases. The germline CDR1 and CDR2 sequences are SNHLY and FYNNEI. The V and J ends lost 6 bases and 4 bases, in that order; junction bases with no gene match: 9. The CDR3 is 15 residues long. The CDR3 loop reads CASRAGTATNQPQHF. The DNA of the CDR3 is TGTGCCAGCAGGGCCGGGACAGCCACAAATCAGCCCCAGCATTTT. Looking up the rest from reference TRBV2 and TRBJ1-5 gives the full variable domain: EPEVTQTPSHQVTQMGQEVILRCVPISNHLYFYWYRQILGQKVEFLVSFYNNEISEKSEIFDDQFSVERPDGSNFTLKIRSTKLEDSAMYFCASRAGTATNQPQHFGDGTRLSIL.

The chain employs TRBV11-2 and TRBJ2-7; the match to TRBD1 covers 10 bases. The CDR3 is 14 amino acids. Germline V gives CDR1 SGHAT, CDR2 FQNNGV. V lost 5 bases to trimming and J lost 3 bases; unmatched junction nucleotides: 4. In DNA form, the CDR3 reads TGTGCCAGCAGCAACCGGGACAGGGGCTACGAGCAGTACTTC. Residues: CASSNRDRGYEQYF.

The rearrangement uses TRBV7-9 and TRBJ1-2; D is ambiguous. The germline gives CDR1 SEHNR, CDR2 FQNEAQ (reference sequence). This CDR3 has 17 residues. Trimming left V 10 bases short and J 0 bases short, with 24 bases between. CDR3 in amino acids: CAILRTETSGPNYGYTF. CDR3 DNA sequence: TGTGCCATCCTGCGGACGGAGACTTCAGGACCTAACTATGGCTACACCTTC.

CDR3 loop: CASSLAPSGNTGELFF. The CDR3 DNA reads TGTGCCAGCAGCTTAGCTCCTAGCGGGAACACCGGGGAGCTGTTTTTT. V is TRBV7-9 and J is TRBJ2-2; 7 bases are shared with TRBD2. The CDR3 runs 16 residues. CDR1 and CDR2 (germline): SEHNR, FQNEAQ (reference sequence). Unmatched junction bases numbered 2, after V lost 0 bases and J lost 1 base.

This sequence joins TRBV7-9 and TRBJ1-4; the D gene is possibly TRBD1 (5 bases). This CDR3 region has 14 residues. V was shortened by 7 bases and J by 7 bases, with 16 bases between the two germline ends. Germline V lookup: CDR1 SEHNR, CDR2 FQNEAQ (reference sequence). CDR3: CASTFGGGSEKLFF. The CDR3 bases are TGTGCCAGCACCTTCGGGGGGGGGAGTGAAAAACTGTTTTTT. The variable domain in full, completed from reference TRBV7-9 and TRBJ1-4, reads DTGVSQNPRHKITKRGQNVTFRCDPISEHNRLYWYRQTLGQGPEFLTYFQNEAQLEKSRLLSDRFSAERPKGSFSTLEIQRTEQGDSAMYLCASTFGGGSEKLFFGSGTQLSVL.